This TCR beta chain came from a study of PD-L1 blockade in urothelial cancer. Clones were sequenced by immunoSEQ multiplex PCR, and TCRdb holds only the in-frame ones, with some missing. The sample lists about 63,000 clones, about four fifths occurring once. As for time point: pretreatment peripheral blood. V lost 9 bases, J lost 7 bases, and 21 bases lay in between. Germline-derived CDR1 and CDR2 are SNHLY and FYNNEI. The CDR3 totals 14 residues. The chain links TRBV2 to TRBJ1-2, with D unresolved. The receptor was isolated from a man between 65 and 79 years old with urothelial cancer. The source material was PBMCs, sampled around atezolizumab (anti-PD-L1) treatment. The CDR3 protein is CASSPAGGSGGYTF. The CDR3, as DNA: TGTGCCAGTAGTCCGGCGGGCGGAAGCGGTGGCTACACCTTC. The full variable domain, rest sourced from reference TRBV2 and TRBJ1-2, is EPEVTQTPSHQVTQMGQEVILRCVPISNHLYFYWYRQILGQKVEFLVSFYNNEISEKSEIFDDQFSVERPDGSNFTLKIRSTKLEDSAMYFCASSPAGGSGGYTFGSGTRLTVV.